This TCR beta chain was sequenced in a study of blood T cell repertoires in COVID-19. In the study overall: Sites across the United States, Italy and Spain contributed samples from acute and convalescent COVID-19. PBMCs, B-cell-depleted T cells, or T cells provided the cDNA or gDNA that made up the material.

The V gene's germline CDR1 is MNHEY and CDR2 SVGAGI. The CDR3 is 13 amino acids. Losses at the gene ends were 5 bases for V and 3 bases for J; bases not matched to a gene: 3. Authors' methods: Estimation of nucleated cell counts relied on the amplification of reference gene primers. Clones were read by immunoSEQ multiplex PCR, and TCRdb kept only the in-frame ones, dropping some. For V, J and clone size, that table is used; D and trimming come from the DNA. The profile shows about 280,000 clones, about nine tenths of them singletons. The J gene is TRBJ1-1, the V gene TRBV6-5; 7 positions agree with TRBD1. The sequenced material came from peripheral blood. This receptor was identified in a man in his fifties with acute or convalescent COVID-19. The CDR3 is CASSLQGHTEAFF. CDR3 sequence (DNA): TGTGCCAGCAGTCTACAGGGGCACACTGAAGCTTTCTTT.